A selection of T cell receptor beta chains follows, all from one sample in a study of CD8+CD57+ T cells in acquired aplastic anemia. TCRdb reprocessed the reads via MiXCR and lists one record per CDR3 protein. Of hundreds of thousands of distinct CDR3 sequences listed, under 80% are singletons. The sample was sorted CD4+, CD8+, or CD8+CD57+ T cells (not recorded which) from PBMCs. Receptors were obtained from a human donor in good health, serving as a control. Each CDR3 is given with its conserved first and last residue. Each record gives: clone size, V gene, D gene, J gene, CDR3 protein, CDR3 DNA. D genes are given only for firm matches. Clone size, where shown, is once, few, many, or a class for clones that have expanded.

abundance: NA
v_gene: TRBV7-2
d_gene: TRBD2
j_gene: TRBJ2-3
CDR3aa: CASSKAGGPTDTLYF
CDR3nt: TGTGCCAGCAGCAAAGCGGGGGGGCCCACAGATACGCTGTATTTT

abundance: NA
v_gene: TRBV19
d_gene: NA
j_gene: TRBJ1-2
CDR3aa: CATTQSRGNYGYTF
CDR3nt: TGTGCCACCACTCAAAGCCGCGGCAACTATGGCTACACCTTC

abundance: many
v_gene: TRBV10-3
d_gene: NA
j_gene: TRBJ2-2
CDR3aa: CAISRIATAVNTGELFF
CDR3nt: TGTGCCATCAGTCGGATCGCAACGGCGGTCAACACCGGGGAGCTGTTTTTT

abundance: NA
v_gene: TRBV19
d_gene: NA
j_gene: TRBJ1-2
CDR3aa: CASSIARDIGGYTF
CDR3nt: TGTGCCAGTAGTATCGCCCGGGACATTGGAGGCTACACCTTC

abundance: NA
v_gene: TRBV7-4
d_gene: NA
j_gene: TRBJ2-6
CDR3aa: CASSSWRAGVYVPTF
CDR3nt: TGTGCCAGCAGCTCATGGAGGGCAGGGGTCTACGTCCCGACTTTC

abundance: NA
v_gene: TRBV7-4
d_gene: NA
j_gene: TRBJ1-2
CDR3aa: CASSPTNAGRYGYTF
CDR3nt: TGTGCCAGCAGCCCTACCAACGCCGGGCGCTATGGCTACACCTTC

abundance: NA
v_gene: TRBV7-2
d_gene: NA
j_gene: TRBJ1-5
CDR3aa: CASRPTGFNQPQHF
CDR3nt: TGTGCCAGCAGACCTACAGGGTTCAATCAGCCCCAGCATTTT

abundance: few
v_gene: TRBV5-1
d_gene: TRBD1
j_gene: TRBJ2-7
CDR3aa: CASSTTGGREQYF
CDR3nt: TGCGCCAGCAGTACGACAGGGGGCAGGGAGCAGTACTTC

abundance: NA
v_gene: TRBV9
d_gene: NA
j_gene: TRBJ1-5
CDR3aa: CASSAKRPGGDQPQHF
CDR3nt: TGTGCCAGCAGCGCAAAAAGGCCGGGGGGAGATCAGCCCCAGCATTTT

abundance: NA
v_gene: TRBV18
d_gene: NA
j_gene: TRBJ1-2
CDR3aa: CASSPYTQKDSNYGYTF
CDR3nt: TGTGCCAGCTCACCCTACACCCAGAAGGATTCCAACTATGGCTACACCTTC

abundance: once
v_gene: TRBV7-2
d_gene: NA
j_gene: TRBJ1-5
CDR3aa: CASSLHQGNQPQHF
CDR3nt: TGTGCCAGCAGCTTGCACCAAGGCAATCAGCCCCAGCATTTT

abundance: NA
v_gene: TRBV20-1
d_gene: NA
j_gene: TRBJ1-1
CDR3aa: CSAAGQGTRSTEAFF
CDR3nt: TGCAGCGCTGCTGGGCAGGGGACGCGGAGCACTGAAGCTTTCTTT

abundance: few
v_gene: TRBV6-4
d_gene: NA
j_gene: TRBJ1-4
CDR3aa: CASSDGQANEKLFF
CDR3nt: TGTGCCAGCAGCGATGGACAAGCTAATGAAAAACTGTTTTTT

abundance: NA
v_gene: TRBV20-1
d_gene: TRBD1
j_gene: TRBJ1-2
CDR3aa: CSASGRQGEGYTF
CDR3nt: TGCAGTGCTAGCGGCCGACAGGGGGAGGGCTACACCTTC

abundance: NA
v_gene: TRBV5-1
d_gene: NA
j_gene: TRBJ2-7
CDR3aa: CATKMAGSTQYF
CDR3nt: TGCGCCACGAAAATGGCAGGTAGCACGCAGTACTTC

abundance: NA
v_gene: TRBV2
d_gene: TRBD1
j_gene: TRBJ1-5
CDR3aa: CASSSDREGQPEHF
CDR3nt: TGTGCCAGCAGTTCAGACAGGGAAGGTCAGCCCGAGCATTTT

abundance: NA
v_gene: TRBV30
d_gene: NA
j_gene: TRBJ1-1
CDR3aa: CAWSREWVNTEAFF
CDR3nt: TGTGCCTGGTCTAGGGAGTGGGTGAACACTGAAGCTTTCTTT

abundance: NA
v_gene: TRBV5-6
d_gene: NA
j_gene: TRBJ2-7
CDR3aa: CASSRQANYEQYF
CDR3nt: TGTGCCAGCAGCCGACAAGCAAACTACGAGCAGTACTTC

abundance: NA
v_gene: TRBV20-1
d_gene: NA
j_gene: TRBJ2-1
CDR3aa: CSARDRSEEEQFF
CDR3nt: TGCAGTGCTAGAGATAGATCGGAAGAGGAGCAGTTCTTC

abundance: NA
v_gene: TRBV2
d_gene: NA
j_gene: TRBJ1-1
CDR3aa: CASSEATATDTPFF
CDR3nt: TGTGCCAGCAGTGAAGCGACGGCGACAGATACGCCGTTCTTT

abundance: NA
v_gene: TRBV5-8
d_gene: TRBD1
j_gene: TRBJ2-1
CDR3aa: CASSSGTEYNEQFF
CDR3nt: TGTGCCAGCAGCTCGGGGACAGAGTACAATGAGCAGTTCTTC

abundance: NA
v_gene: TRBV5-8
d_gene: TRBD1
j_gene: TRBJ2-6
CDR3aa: CASSVGQAGANVLTF
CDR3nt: TGTGCCAGCAGCGTGGGACAGGCTGGGGCCAACGTCCTGACTTTC

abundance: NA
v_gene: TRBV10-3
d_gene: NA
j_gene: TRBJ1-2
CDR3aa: CAISESPAYGYTF
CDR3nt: TGTGCCATCAGTGAGTCACCGGCATATGGCTACACCTTC

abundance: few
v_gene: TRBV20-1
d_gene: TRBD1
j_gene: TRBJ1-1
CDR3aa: CSARPRTGNTEAFF
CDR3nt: TGCAGTGCTAGACCCAGGACAGGGAACACTGAAGCTTTCTTT

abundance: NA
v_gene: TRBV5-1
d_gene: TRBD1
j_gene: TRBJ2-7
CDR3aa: CASSLSMGQGFYEQYF
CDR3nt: TGCGCCAGCAGCTTGAGTATGGGACAGGGCTTCTACGAGCAGTACTTC

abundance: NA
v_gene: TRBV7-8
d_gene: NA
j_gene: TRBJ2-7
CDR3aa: CASSHGYDPYF
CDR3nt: TGTGCCAGCAGTCATGGTTACGACCCGTACTTC

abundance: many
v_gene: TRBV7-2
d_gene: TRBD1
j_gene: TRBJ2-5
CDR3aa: CASSGATGGTQYF
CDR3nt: TGTGCCAGCAGCGGAGCGACAGGGGGGACCCAGTACTTC

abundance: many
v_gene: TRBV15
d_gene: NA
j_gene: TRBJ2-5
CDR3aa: CATSRAGVQETQYF
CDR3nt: TGTGCCACCAGCAGAGCGGGGGTACAAGAGACCCAGTACTTC

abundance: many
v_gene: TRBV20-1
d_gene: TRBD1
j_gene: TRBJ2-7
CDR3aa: CSANTGGIASYEQYF
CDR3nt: TGCAGTGCGAACACAGGGGGCATCGCGTCCTACGAGCAGTACTTC

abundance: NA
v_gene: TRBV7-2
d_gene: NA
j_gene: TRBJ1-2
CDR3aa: CASSLAEGANYGYTF
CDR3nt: TGTGCCAGCAGCTTAGCGGAGGGAGCCAACTATGGCTACACCTTC

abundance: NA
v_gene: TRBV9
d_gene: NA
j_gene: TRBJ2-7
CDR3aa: CASSPRAAEESQYF
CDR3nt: TGTGCCAGCAGCCCGAGAGCTGCAGAAGAATCGCAGTATTTC

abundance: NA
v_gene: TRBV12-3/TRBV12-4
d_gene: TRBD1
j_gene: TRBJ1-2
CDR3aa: CASSLDRSRSGGYTF
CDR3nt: TGTGCCAGCAGTTTGGACAGGTCCAGGTCTGGTGGCTACACCTTC

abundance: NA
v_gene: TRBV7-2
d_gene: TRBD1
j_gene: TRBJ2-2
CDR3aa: CASSLDRGQTGELFF
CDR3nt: TGTGCCAGCAGCTTAGACAGGGGGCAAACTGGGGAGCTCTTTTTT

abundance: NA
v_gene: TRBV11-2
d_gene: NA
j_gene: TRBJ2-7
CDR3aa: CASSRLGARYEQYF
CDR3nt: TGTGCCAGCAGCCGTCTAGGAGCAAGGTACGAGCAGTACTTC

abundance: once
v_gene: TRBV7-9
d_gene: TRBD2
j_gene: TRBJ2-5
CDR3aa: CASSSFRRGGPYAQYF
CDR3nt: TGTGCCAGCAGCTCATTCCGACGGGGGGGCCCCTACGCGCAGTACTTC

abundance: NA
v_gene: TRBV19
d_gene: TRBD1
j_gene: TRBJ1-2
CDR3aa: CASSLLRTGAGNTF
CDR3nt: TGTGCCAGTAGTCTCCTTAGGACAGGGGCTGGAAACACCTTC

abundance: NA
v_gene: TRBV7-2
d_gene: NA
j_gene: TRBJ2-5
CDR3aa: CASIRGRDTEAFFF
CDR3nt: TGTGCCAGCATCCGGGGTAGGGACACTGAAGCTTTCTTTTTC

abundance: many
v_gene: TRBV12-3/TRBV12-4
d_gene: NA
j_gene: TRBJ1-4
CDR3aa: CASSFEGNEKLFF
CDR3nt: TGTGCCAGCAGTTTCGAGGGGAATGAAAAACTGTTTTTT

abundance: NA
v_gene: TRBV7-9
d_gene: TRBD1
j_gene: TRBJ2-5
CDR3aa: CASNGQVGETEAFQYF
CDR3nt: TGTGCCAGCAACGGACAGGTAGGGGAAACTGAAGCTTTCCAGTACTTC

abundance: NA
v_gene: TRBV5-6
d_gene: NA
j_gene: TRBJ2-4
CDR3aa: CASSPTIRDIQYF
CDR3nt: TGTGCCAGCAGCCCTACTATTAGGGATATTCAGTACTTC

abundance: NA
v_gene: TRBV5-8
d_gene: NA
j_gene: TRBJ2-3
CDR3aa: CASSQDVGYGTDTQYF
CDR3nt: TGTGCCAGCAGCCAAGATGTGGGATACGGGACAGATACGCAGTATTTT

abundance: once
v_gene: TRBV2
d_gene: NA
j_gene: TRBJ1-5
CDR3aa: CASSLNSDQPQHF
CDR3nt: TGCGCCAGCAGTTTAAATAGCGATCAGCCCCAGCATTTT

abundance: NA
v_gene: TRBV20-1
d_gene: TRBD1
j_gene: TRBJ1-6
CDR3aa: CSARDATGHRNSPLHF
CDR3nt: TGCAGTGCTAGAGATGCGACAGGGCATCGCAATTCACCCCTCCACTTT

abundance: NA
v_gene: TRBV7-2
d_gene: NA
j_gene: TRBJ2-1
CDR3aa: CASSLEWGTEAFFLF
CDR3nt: TGTGCCAGCAGCTTAGAATGGGGCACTGAAGCTTTCTTTCTCTTC

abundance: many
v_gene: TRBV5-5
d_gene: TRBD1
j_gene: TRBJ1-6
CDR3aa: CASSLGQGRSPLHF
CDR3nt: TGTGCCAGCAGCTTGGGACAGGGGCGTTCACCCCTCCACTTT

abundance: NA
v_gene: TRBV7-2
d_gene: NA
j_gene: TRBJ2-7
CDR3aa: CASSRRRRHQPQHQYF
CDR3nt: TGTGCCAGCAGCCGACGTAGAAGGCATCAGCCCCAGCATCAGTACTTC

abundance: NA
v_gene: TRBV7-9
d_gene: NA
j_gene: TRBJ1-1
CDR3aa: CATELAGRSSEAFF
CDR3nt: TGTGCCACCGAACTAGCGGGCAGGAGCTCTGAAGCTTTCTTT

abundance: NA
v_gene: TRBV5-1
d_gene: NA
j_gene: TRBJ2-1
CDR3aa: CASTNGQRETDYNEQFF
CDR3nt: TGTGCCAGCACCAACGGACAGCGAGAGACGGACTACAATGAGCAGTTCTTC

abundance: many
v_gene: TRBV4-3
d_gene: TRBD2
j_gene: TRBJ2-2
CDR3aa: CASSQVLGGVSYTGELFF
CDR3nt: TGCGCCAGCAGCCAAGTCTTGGGAGGGGTTTCGTACACCGGGGAGCTGTTTTTT

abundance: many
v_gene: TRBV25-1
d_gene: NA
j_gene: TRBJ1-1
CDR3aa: CASSESRGVNTEAFF
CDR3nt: TGTGCCAGCAGTGAATCTAGGGGGGTAAACACTGAAGCTTTCTTT